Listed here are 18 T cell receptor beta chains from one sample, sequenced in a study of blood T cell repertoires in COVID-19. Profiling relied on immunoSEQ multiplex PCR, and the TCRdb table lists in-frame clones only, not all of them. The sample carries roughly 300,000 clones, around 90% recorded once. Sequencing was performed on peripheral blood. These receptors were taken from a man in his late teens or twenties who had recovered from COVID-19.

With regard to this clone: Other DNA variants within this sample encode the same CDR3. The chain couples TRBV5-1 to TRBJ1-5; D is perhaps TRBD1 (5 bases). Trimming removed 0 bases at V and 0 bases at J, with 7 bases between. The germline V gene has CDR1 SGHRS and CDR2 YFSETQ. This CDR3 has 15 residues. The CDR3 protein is CASSLGQGSNQPQHF. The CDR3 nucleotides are TGCGCCAGCAGCTTGGGTCAGGGTAGCAATCAGCCCCAGCATTTT.

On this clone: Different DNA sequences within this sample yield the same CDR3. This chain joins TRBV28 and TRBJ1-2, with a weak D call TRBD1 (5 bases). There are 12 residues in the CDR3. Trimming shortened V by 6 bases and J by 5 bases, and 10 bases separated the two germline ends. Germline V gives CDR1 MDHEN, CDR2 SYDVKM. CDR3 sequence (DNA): TGTGCCAGCAGCCTCGGGGGGTATGGCTACACCTTC. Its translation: CASSLGGYGYTF.

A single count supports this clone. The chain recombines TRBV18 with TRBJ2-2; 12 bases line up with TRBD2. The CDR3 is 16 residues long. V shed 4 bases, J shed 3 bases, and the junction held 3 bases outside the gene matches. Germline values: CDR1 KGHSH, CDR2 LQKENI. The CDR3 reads CASSLRLAGDTGELFF. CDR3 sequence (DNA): TGTGCCAGCTCACTACGACTAGCGGGGGACACCGGGGAGCTGTTTTTT.

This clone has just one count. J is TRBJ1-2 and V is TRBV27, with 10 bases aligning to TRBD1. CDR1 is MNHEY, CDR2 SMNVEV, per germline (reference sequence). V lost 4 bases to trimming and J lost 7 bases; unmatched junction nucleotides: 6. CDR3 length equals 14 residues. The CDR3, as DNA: TGTGCCAGCAGTTGGGCGACAGGGGGCTTTGGCTACACCTTC. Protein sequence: CASSWATGGFGYTF.

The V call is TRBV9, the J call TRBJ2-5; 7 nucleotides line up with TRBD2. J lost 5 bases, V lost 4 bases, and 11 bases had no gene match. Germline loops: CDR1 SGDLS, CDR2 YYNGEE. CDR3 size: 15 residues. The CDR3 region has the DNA TGTGCCAGCAGCCCGCAGGAGGGAGCGGGGGAGACCCAGTACTTC. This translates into CASSPQEGAGETQYF.

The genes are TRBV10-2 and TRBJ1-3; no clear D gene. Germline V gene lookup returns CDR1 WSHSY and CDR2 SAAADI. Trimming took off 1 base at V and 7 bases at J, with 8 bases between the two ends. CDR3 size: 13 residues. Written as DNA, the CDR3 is TGCGCCAGCAGTGAGTTTTCGCGCAACACCATATATTTT. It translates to CASSEFSRNTIYF.

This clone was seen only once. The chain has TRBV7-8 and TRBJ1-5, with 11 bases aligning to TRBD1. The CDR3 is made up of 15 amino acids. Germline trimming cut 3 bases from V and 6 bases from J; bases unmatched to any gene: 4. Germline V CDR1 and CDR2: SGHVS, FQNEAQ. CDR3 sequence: CASSLSGTGGQPQHF. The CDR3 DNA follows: TGTGCCAGCAGCTTGTCCGGGACAGGGGGTCAGCCCCAGCATTTT.

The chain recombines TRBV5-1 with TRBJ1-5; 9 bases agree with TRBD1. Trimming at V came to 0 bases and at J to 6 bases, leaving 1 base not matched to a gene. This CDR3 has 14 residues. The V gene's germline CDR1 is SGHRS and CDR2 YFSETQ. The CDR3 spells CASSLGDRAQPQHF. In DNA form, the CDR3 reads TGCGCCAGCAGCTTGGGGGACAGGGCTCAGCCCCAGCATTTT.

Here the CDR3 DNA reads TGTGCCACCAGTGATCAGGGACAGGGGGCAGGGCAGCCCCAGCATTTT. As protein: CATSDQGQGAGQPQHF. This rearrangement joins TRBV24-1 to TRBJ1-5; 12 nucleotides match TRBD1. The CDR3 totals 16 residues. Germline-derived CDR1 and CDR2 are KGHDR and SFDVKD. V shed 3 bases and J 7 bases; nucleotides not matched to a gene: 6.

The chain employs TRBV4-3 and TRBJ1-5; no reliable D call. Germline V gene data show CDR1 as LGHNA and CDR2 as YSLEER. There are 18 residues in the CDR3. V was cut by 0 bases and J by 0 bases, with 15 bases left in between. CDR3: CASSQDRSWRLSNQPQHF. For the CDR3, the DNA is TGCGCCAGCAGCCAAGATCGCTCTTGGAGACTTAGCAATCAGCCCCAGCATTTT.

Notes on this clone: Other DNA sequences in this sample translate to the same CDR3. This CDR3 reads CASRARGGNTEAFF. The CDR3 region has the DNA TGTGCCAGCAGAGCCAGAGGGGGCAACACTGAAGCTTTCTTT. The chain is built from TRBV2 and TRBJ1-1; 7 bases are shared with TRBD1. V trimming: 6 bases; J trimming: 2 bases; junction bases outside the gene matches: 6. This CDR3 comprises 14 residues. Per germline, CDR1 SNHLY and CDR2 FYNNEI.

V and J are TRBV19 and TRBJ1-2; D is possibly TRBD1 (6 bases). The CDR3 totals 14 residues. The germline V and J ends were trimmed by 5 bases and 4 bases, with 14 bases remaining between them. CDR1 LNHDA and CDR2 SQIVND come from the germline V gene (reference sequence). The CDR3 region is CASSADRSLYGYTF. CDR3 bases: TGTGCCAGTAGTGCAGACAGGTCCCTCTATGGCTACACCTTC.

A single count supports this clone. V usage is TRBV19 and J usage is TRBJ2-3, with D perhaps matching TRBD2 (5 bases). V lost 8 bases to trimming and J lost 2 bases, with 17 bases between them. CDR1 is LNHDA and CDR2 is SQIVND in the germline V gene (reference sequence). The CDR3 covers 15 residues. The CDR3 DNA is TGTGCCAGTTGTTTCAAGGACTCCACCACAGATACGCAGTATTTT. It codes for CASCFKDSTTDTQYF.

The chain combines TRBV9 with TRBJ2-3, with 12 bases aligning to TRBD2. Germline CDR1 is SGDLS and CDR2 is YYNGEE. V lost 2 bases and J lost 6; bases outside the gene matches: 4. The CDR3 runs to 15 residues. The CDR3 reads CASSVPGTSGDTQYF. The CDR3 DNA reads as TGTGCCAGCAGCGTCCCCGGGACTAGCGGGGATACGCAGTATTTT.

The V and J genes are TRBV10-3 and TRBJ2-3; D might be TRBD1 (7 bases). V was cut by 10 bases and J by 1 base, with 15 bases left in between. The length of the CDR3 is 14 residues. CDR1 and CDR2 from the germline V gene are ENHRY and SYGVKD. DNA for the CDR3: TGTGCCACCTCACAGGGGACTGGCACAGATACGCAGTATTTT. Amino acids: CATSQGTGTDTQYF.

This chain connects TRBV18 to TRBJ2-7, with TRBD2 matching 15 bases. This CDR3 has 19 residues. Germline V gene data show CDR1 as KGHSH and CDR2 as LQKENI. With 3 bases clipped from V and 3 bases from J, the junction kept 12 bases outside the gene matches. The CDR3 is CASSPRTSGGAALNYEQYF. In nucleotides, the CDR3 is TGTGCCAGCTCACCCCGGACTAGCGGGGGGGCAGCCCTTAACTACGAGCAGTACTTC. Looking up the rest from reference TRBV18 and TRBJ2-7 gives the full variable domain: NAGVMQNPRHLVRRRGQEARLRCSPMKGHSHVYWYRQLPEEGLKFMVYLQKENIIDESGMPKERFSAEFPKEGPSILRIQQVVRGDSAAYFCASSPRTSGGAALNYEQYFGPGTRLTVT.

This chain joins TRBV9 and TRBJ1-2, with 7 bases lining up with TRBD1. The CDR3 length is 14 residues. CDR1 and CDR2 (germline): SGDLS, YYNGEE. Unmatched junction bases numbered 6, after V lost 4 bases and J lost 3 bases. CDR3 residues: CASSSRDRDYGYTF. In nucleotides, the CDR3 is TGTGCCAGCAGCTCCCGCGACAGGGACTATGGCTACACCTTC. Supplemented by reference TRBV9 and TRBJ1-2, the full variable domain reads DSGVTQTPKHLITATGQRVTLRCSPRSGDLSVYWYQQSLDQGLQFLIQYYNGEERAKGNILERFSAQQFPDLHSELNLSSLELGDSALYFCASSSRDRDYGYTFGSGTRLTVV.

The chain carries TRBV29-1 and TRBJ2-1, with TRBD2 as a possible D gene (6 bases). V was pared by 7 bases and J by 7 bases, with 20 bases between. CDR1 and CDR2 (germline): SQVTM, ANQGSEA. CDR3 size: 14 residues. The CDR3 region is CSAEESGSSNEQFF. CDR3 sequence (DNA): TGCAGCGCCGAGGAAAGCGGGTCCTCGAATGAGCAGTTCTTC.